Below, one TCR beta chain is given with its context. The sample belongs to a study of cytomegalovirus exposure and HLA in healthy donors. Assay used: immunoSEQ multiplex PCR; TCRdb lists only in-frame clones, some missing. There are roughly 73,000 clones in the sample; 95% occur only once, and 3% to 3.5% lies in the top ten. Germline values: CDR1 LNHDA, CDR2 SQIVND (reference sequence). CDR3 length: 14 residues. The V and J ends lost 7 bases and 4 bases respectively, with 14 bases between them. The sample taken for sequencing was PBMCs. This chain links TRBV19 with TRBJ2-1; possibly TRBD1 for D (5 bases). This sequence was found in a young man in good health and CMV-seronegative. The CDR3 bases are TGTGCCAGTACCCCAGGAAGGGGTTACAATGAGCAGTTCTTC. This translates into CASTPGRGYNEQFF.